This T cell receptor (beta chain) was captured in a study of CD8 T cells in Susac syndrome. J was trimmed by 6 bases and V by 5 bases; bases with no gene match: 6. The CDR3 length is 14 residues. The germline V gene encodes CDR1 LGHDT and CDR2 YNNKEL (reference sequence). Reverse transcription of roughly 0.5 to 1 ug RNA was performed with random hexamers. TCRdb analysed the immunoSEQ multiplex PCR reads with MiXCR anew, one entry per CDR3 protein. The sample has 200,000 to 250,000 distinct CDR3 sequences; 95% are singletons. The multiple sclerosis control group comprised treatment-naive patients with stable or active relapsing-remitting disease.

J is TRBJ2-7 and V is TRBV3-1, with 11 bases aligning to TRBD2. Material: CD4+ T cells from PBMCs. The receptor's source is a human donor with multiple sclerosis. The CDR3 region is CASSTSGTSGEQYF. The DNA for the CDR3 is TGTGCCAGCAGCACCTCCGGGACTAGCGGCGAGCAGTACTTC.